This T cell receptor beta chain originates from a study of blood T cell repertoires in COVID-19. Overall study: PBMCs, B-cell-depleted T cells, or T cells provided the cDNA or gDNA that made up the material.

The CDR3 spans 14 residues. V lost 4 bases to trimming and J lost 8 bases; unmatched junction nucleotides: 7. Germline loops: CDR1 SGHRS, CDR2 YFSETQ. Authors' processing steps: By means of reference gene primer amplification, nucleated cell counts were estimated. Profiling relied on immunoSEQ multiplex PCR, and the TCRdb table lists in-frame clones only, not all of them. The DNA was the basis for D and trimming; V, J and clone size are from that table. The table lists tens of thousands of clones, nearly 90% of them singletons, with 3.5% to 5% in the top ten. This chain links TRBV5-1 with TRBJ2-1; 9 nucleotides line up with TRBD2. This receptor was identified in a woman of 80 years or more with active or convalescent COVID-19. Sample: peripheral blood. CDR3 protein: CASSPGLAVDEQFF. CDR3 sequence (DNA): TGCGCCAGCAGCCCGGGACTAGCTGTTGATGAGCAGTTCTTC.